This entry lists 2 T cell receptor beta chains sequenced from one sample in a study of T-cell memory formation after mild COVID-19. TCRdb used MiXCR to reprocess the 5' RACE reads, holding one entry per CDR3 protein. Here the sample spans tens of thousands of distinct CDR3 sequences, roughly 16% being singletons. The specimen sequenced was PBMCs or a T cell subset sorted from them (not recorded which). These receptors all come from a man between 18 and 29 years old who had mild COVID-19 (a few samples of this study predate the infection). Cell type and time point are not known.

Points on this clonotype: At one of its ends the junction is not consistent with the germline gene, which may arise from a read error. The CDR3: CASSPSDNEQFF. The CDR3 DNA reads as TGTGCCAGCAGTCCCTCCGACAATGAGCAGTTCTTC. The V and J genes are TRBV27 and TRBJ2-1; D call uncertain. This CDR3 spans 12 amino acids. From germline, CDR1 is MNHEY and CDR2 SMNVEV (reference sequence).

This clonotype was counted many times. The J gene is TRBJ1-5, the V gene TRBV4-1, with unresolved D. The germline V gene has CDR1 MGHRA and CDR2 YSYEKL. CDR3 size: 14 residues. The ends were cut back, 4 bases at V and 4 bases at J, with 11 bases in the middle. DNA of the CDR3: TGCGCCAGCAGCCCCCCGAGCCTAAATCAGCCCCAGCATTTT. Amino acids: CASSPPSLNQPQHF.